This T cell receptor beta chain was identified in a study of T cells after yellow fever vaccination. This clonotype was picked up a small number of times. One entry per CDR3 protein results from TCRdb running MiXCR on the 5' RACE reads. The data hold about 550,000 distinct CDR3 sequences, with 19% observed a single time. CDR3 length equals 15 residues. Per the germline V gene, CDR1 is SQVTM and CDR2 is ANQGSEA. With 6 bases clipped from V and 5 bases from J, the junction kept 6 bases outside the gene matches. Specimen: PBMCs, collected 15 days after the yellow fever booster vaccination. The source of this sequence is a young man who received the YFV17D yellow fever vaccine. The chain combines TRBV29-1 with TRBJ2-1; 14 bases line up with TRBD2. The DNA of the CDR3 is TGCAGCGTCCAGTGGGGACTAGCGGGAGACAATGAGCAGTTCTTC. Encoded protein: CSVQWGLAGDNEQFF.